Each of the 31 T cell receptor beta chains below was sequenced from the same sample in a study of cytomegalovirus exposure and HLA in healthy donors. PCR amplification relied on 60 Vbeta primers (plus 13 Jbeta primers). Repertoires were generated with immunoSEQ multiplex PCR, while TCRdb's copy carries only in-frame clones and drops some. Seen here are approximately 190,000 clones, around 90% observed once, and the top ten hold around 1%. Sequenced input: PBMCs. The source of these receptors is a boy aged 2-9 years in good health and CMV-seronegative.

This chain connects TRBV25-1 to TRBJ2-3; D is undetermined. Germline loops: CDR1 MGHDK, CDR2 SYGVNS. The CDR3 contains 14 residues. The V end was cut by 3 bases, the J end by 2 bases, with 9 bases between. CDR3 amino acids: CASSDGRYTDTQYF. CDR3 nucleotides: TGTGCCAGCAGTGATGGCAGATACACAGATACGCAGTATTTT.

CDR3 sequence: CASSETRQVLPTDTQYF. The DNA for the CDR3 is TGTGCCAGCAGTGAAACTCGACAGGTGCTCCCCACAGATACGCAGTATTTT. The chain uses TRBV6-1 and TRBJ2-3; TRBD1 might be the D (6 bases). There are 17 residues in the CDR3. V gave up 2 bases and J gave up 2 bases, with 17 bases separating them. Germline assignment: CDR1 MNHNS and CDR2 SASEGT.

CDR3 sequence: CASSFSGGYGYTF. CDR3 bases: TGTGCCAGCAGTTTCTCGGGGGGGTATGGCTACACCTTC. V gene TRBV27 combines with J gene TRBJ1-2; tentative D call: TRBD1 (5 bases). Germline CDR1 is MNHEY and CDR2 is SMNVEV (reference sequence). The CDR3 is 13 residues long. Trimming stripped 3 bases from V and 5 bases from J, with 10 bases between.

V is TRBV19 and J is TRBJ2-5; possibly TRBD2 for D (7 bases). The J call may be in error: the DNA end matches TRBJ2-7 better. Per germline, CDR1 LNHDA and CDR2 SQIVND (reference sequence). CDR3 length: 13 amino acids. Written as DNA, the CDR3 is TGTGCCAGTAGTGGGGGGGGCTGGAACGAGCAGTACTTC. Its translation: CASSGGGWNEQYF.

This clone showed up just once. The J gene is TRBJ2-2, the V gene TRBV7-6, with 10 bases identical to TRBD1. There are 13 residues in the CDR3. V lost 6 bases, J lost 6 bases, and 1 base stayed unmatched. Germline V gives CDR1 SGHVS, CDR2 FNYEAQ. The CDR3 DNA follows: TGTGCCAGCAGGGGACAGGGGCCCGGGGAGCTGTTTTTT. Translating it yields CASRGQGPGELFF.

The CDR3, as DNA: TGTGCCAGCAGAGAGCTGCCCGGACAGAGCTATGGCTACACCTTC. Translation gives CASRELPGQSYGYTF. This chain links TRBV5-4 with TRBJ1-2; TRBD1 is a possible D gene (6 bases). The CDR3 consists of 15 residues. V was clipped by 5 bases and J by 4 bases, with 18 bases between them. CDR1 and CDR2 from the germline V gene are SGHNT and YYREEE (reference sequence).

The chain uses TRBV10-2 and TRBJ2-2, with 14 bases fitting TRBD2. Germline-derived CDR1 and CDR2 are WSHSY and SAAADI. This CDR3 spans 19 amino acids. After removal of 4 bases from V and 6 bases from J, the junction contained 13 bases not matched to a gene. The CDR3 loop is CASSADVGLAGGSAGELFF. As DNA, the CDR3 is TGCGCCAGCAGTGCCGACGTAGGACTAGCGGGGGGATCGGCCGGGGAGCTGTTTTTT.

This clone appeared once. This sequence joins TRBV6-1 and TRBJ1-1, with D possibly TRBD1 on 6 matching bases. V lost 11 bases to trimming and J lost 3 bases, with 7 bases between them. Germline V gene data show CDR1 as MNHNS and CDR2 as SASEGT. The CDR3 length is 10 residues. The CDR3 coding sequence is TGTGCCGAGGGGGACACTGAAGCTTTCTTT. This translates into CAEGDTEAFF.

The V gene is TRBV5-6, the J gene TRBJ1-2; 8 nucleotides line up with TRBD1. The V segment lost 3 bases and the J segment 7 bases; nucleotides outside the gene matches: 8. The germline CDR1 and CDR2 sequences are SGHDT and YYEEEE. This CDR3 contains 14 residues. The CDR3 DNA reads TGTGCCAGCAGCTCGGGACAGGTTGGAAGTGGCTACACCTTC. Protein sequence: CASSSGQVGSGYTF.

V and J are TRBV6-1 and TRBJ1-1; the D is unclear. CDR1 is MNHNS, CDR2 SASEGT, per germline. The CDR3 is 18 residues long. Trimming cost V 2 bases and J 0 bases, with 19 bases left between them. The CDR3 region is CASSEWVPGFGMNTEAFF. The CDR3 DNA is TGTGCCAGCAGTGAATGGGTCCCGGGTTTTGGCATGAACACTGAAGCTTTCTTT.

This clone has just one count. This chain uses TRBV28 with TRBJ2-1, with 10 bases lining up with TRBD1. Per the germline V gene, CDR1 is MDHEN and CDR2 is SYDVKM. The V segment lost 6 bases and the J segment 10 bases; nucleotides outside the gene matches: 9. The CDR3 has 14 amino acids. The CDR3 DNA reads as TGTGCCAGCAGGGGGACAGGGGCGACTCCGGAGCAGTTCTTC. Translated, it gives CASRGTGATPEQFF.

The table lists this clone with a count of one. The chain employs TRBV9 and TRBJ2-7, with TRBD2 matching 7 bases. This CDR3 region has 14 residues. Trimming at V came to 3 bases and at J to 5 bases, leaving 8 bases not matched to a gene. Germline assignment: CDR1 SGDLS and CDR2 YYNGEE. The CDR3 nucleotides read TGTGCCAGCAGCGCCACCGGGACTACGGACGAGCAGTACTTC. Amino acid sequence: CASSATGTTDEQYF.

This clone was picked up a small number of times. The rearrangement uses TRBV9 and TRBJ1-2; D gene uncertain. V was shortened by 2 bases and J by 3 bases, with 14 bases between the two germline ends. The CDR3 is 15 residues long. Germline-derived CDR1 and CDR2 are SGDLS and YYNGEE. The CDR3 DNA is TGTGCCAGCAGCGTGAACATCCGAGGTGACTATGGCTACACCTTC. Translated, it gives CASSVNIRGDYGYTF.

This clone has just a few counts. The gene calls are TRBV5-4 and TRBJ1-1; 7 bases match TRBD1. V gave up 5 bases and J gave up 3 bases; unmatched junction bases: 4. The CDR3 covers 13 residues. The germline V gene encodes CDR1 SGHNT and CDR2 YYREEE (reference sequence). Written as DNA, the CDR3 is TGTGCCAGCAGAGGGGGCGGTGACACTGAAGCTTTCTTT. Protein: CASRGGGDTEAFF.

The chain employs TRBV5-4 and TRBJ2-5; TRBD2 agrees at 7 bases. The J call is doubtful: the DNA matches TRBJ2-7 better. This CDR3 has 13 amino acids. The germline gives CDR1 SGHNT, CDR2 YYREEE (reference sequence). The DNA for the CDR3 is TGTGCCAGCAGCTTGAGCGGGGCCTACGAGCAGTACTTC. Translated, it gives CASSLSGAYEQYF.

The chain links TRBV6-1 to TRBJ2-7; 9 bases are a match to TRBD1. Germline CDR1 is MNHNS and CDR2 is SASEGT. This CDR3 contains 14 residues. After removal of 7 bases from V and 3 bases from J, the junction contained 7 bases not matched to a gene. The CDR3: CASKKRDRDYEQYF. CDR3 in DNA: TGTGCCAGCAAGAAACGGGACAGGGACTACGAGCAGTACTTC.

This CDR3 is CASSHKTGQETQYF. The CDR3 DNA is TGTGCCAGCAGTCACAAGACGGGTCAAGAGACCCAGTACTTC. V and J are TRBV5-4 and TRBJ2-5; D gene uncertain. Per the germline V gene, CDR1 is SGHNT and CDR2 is YYREEE (reference sequence). The ends were cut back, 5 bases at V and 2 bases at J, with 13 bases in the middle. The CDR3 length is 14 residues.

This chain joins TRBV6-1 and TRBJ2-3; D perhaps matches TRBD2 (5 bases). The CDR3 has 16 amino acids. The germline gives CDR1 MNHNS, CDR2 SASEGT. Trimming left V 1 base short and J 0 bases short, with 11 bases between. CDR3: CASSEEGVRSTDTQYF. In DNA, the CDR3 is TGTGCCAGCAGTGAAGAGGGAGTTCGGAGCACAGATACGCAGTATTTT.

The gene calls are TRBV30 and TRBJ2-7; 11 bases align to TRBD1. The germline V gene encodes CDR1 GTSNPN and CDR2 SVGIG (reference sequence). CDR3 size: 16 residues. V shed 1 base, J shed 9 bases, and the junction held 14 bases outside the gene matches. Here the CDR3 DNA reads TGTGCCTGGAGTGGGATGGGGACAGGGGGGAAGGCACGGCAGTACTTC. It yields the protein CAWSGMGTGGKARQYF.

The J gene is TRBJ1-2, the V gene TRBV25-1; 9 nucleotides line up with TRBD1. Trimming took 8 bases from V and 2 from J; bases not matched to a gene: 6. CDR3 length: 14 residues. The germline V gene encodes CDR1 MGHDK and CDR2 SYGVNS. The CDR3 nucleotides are TGTGCCAGCGGGAGCGGGACAGGGAACTATGGCTACACCTTC. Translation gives CASGSGTGNYGYTF.

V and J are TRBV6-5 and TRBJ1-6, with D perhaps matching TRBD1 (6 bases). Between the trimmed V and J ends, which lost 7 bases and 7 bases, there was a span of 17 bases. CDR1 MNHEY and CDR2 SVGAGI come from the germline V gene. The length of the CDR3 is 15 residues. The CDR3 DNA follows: TGTGCCAGCACCGAGACAGGCCCTTTGAATTCACCCCTCCACTTT. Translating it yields CASTETGPLNSPLHF.

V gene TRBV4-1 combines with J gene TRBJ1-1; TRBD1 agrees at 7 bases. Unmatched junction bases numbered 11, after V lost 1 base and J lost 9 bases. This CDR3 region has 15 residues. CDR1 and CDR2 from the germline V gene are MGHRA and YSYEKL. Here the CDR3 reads CASSQGDSSPPKAFF. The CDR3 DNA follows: TGCGCCAGCAGCCAAGGGGACAGTTCACCACCTAAAGCTTTCTTT.

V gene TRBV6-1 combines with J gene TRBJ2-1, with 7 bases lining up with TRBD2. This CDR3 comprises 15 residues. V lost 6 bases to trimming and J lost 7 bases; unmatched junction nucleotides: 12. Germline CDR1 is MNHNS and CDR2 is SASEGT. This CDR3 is CASSHPTAGLNEQFF. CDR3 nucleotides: TGTGCCAGCAGCCATCCGACAGCGGGGTTGAATGAGCAGTTCTTC.

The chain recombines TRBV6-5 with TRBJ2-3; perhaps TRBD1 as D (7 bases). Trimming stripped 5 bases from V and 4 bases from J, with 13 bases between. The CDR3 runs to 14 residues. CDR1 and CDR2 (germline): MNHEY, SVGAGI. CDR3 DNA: TGTGCCAGCAGTCCCCAGGGGGGCCCAGATACGCAGTATTTT. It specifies CASSPQGGPDTQYF.

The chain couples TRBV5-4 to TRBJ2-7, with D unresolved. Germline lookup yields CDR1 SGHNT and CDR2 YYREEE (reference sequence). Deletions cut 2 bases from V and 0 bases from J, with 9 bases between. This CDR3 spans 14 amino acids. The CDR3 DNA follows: TGTGCCAGCAGCTTAACGGCTAGCTCCTACGAGCAGTACTTC. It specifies CASSLTASSYEQYF.

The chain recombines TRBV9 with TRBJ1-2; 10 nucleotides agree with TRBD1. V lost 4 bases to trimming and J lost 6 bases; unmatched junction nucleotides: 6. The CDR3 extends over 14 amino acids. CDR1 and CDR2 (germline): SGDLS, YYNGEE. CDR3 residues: CASSSRQGADGYTF. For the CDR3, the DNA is TGTGCCAGCAGCTCTCGACAGGGGGCGGATGGCTACACCTTC.

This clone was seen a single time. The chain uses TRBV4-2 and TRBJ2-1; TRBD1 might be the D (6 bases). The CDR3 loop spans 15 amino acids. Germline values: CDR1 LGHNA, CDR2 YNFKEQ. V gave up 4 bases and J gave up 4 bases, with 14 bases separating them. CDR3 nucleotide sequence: TGTGCCAGCAGCCGAGACAGGTCGAGATACAATGAGCAGTTCTTC. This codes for CASSRDRSRYNEQFF.

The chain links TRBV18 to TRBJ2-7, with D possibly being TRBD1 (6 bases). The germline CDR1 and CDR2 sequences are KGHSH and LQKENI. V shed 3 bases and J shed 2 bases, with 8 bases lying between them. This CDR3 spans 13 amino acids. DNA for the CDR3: TGTGCCAGCTCACCCGGACAGACCTACGAGCAGTACTTC. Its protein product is CASSPGQTYEQYF.

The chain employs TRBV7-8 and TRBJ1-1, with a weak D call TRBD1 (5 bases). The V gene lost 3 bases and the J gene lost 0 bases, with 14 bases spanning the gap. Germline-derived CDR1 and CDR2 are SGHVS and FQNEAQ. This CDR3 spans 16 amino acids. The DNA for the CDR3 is TGTGCCAGCAGCTTTAGGCGGACAACAATGAACACTGAAGCTTTCTTT. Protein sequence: CASSFRRTTMNTEAFF.

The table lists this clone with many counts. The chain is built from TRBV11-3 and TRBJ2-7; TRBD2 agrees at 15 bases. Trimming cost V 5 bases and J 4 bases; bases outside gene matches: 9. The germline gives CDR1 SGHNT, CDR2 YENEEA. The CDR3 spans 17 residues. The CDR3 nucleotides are TGTGCCAGCAGCGGAGGACTAGCGGGAGGGCCTTGGTACGAGCAGTACTTC. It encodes CASSGGLAGGPWYEQYF.

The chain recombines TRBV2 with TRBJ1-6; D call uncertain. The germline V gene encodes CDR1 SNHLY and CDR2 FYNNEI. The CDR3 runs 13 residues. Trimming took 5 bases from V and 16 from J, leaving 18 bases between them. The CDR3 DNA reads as TGTGCCAGCAGTCGCCTGCTCAATTCACGGCTCCACTTT. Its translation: CASSRLLNSRLHF.